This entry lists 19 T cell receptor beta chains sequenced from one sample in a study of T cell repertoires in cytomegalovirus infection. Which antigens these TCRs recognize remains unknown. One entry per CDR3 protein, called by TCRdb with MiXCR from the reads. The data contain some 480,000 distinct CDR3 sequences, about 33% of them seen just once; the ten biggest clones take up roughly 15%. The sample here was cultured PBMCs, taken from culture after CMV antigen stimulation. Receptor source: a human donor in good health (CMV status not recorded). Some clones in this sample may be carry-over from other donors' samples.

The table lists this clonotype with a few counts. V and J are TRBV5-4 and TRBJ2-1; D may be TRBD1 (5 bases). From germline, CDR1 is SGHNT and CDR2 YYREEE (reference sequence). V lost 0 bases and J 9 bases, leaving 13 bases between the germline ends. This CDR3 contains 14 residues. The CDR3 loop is CASSLDLGVSEQFF. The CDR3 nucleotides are TGTGCCAGCAGCTTGGATTTAGGGGTCAGTGAGCAGTTCTTC.

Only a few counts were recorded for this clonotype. This CDR3 reads CASSPDPGQGRNEQFF. CDR3 DNA sequence: TGTGCCAGCAGCCCAGACCCGGGACAGGGACGCAATGAGCAGTTCTTC. The rearrangement links TRBV3-1 to TRBJ2-1; 9 nucleotides match TRBD1. After removal of 4 bases from V and 6 bases from J, the junction contained 10 bases not matched to a gene. This CDR3 is built from 16 residues. Germline loops: CDR1 LGHDT, CDR2 YNNKEL (reference sequence).

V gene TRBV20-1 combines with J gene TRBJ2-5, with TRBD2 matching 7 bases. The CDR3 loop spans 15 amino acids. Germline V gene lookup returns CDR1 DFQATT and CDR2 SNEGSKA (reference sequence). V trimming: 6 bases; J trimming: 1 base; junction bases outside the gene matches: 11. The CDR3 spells CSAASASGTQETQYF. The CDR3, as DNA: TGCAGTGCCGCCTCGGCTAGCGGAACCCAAGAGACCCAGTACTTC.

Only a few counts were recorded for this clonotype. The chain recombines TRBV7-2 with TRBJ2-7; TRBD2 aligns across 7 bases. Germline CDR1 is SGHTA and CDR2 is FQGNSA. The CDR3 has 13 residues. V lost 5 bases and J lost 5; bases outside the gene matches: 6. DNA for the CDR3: TGTGCCAGCAGCAAGTTGGGGGGGAACGAGCAGTACGTC. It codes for CASSKLGGNEQYV.

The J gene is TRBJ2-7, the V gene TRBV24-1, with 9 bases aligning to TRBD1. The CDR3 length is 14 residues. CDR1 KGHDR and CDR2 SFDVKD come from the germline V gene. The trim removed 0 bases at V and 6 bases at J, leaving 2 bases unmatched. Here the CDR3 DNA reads TGTGCCACCAGTGATTTGCGGACAGGGGCCGAGCAGTACTTC. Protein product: CATSDLRTGAEQYF.

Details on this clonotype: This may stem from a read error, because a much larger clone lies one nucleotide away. In nucleotides, the CDR3 is TGTGCCAGCTGCTTACTAGCGACCTCCTACGAGCAGTACGTC. It yields the protein CASCLLATSYEQYV. The chain links TRBV7-2 to TRBJ2-7; 7 nucleotides agree with TRBD2. Germline loops: CDR1 SGHTA, CDR2 FQGNSA. CDR3 length equals 14 residues.

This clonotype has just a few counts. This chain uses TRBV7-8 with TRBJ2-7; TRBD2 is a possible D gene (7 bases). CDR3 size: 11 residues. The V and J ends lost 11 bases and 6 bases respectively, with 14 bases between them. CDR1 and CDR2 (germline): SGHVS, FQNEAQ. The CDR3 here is CASREGGEQYV. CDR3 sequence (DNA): TGTGCCTCTAGGGAGGGGGGCGAGCAGTACGTC.

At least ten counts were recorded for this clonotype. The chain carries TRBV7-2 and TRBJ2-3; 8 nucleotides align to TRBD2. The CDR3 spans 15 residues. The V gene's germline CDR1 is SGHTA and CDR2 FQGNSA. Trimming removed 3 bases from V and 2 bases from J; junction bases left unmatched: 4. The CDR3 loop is CASSFVSGATDTQYF. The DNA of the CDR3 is TGTGCCAGCAGCTTTGTTAGCGGGGCCACAGATACGCAGTATTTT.

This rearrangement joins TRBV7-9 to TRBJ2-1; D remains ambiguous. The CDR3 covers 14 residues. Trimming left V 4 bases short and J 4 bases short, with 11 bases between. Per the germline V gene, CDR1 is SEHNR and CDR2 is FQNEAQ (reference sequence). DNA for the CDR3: TGTGCCAGCAGCTCGGCGCCTAATTACAATGAGCAGTTCTTC. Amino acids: CASSSAPNYNEQFF. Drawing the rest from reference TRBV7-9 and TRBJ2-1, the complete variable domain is DTGVSQNPRHKITKRGQNVTFRCDPISEHNRLYWYRQTLGQGPEFLTYFQNEAQLEKSRLLSDRFSAERPKGSFSTLEIQRTEQGDSAMYLCASSSAPNYNEQFFGPGTRLTVL.

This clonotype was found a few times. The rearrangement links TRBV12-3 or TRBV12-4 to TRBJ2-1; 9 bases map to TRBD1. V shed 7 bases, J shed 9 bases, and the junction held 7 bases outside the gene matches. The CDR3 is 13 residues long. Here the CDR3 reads CASKGTGRGEQFF. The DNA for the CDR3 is TGTGCCAGCAAGGGGACAGGGCGCGGTGAGCAGTTCTTC.

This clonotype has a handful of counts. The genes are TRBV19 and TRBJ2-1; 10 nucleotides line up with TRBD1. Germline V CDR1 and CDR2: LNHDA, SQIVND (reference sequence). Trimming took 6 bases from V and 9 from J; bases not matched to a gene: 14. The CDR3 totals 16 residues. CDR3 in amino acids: CASRTKRGTGVLEQFF. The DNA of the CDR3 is TGTGCCAGTAGGACAAAACGAGGGACAGGGGTTCTTGAGCAGTTCTTC.

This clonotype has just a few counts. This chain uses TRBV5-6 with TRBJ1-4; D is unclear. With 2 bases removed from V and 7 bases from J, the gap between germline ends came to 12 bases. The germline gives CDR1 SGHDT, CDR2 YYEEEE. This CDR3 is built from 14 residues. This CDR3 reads CASSFAFGLEKLFF. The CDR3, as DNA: TGTGCCAGCAGCTTCGCATTTGGCCTTGAAAAACTGTTTTTT.

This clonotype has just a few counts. The CDR3 DNA reads TGCAGCGTTGAACATATCATTTCGGGACTAGCGGGAACGAGGGAGACCCAGTACTTC. It translates to CSVEHIISGLAGTRETQYF. The chain couples TRBV29-1 to TRBJ2-5; 13 bases map to TRBD2. This CDR3 contains 19 residues. V was clipped by 2 bases and J by 5 bases; unmatched bases: 17. Germline V gives CDR1 SQVTM, CDR2 ANQGSEA.

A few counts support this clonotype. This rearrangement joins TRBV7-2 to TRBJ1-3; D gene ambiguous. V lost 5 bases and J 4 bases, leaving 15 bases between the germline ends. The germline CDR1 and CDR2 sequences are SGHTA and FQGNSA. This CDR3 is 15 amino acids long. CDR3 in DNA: TGTGCCAGCAGCCCGGACTCAGCGCGAGGAAACACCATATATTTT. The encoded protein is CASSPDSARGNTIYF.

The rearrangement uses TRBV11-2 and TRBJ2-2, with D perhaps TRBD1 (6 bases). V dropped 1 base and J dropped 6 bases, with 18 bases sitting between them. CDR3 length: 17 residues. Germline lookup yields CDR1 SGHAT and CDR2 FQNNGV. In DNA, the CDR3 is TGTGCCAGCAGCTTAGGATCTTATTACAGGGATCCCGGGGAGCTGTTTTTT. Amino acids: CASSLGSYYRDPGELFF.

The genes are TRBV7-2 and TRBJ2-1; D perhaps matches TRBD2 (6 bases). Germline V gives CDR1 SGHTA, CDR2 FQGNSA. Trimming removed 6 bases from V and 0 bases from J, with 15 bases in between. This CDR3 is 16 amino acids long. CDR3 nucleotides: TGTGCCAGCAGACGGCCCGAAGCGGGCTCCTACAATGAGCAGTTCTTC. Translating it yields CASRRPEAGSYNEQFF.

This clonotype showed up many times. CDR3 coding DNA: TGTGCCAGCAGCTTAGCGGGCCAGCTTTATAGCAATCAGCCCCAGCATTTT. This encodes CASSLAGQLYSNQPQHF. This chain links TRBV7-2 with TRBJ1-5, with no clear D. Trimming shortened V by 0 bases and J by 0 bases, and 12 bases separated the two germline ends. The length of the CDR3 is 17 residues. Germline CDR1 SGHTA, CDR2 FQGNSA.

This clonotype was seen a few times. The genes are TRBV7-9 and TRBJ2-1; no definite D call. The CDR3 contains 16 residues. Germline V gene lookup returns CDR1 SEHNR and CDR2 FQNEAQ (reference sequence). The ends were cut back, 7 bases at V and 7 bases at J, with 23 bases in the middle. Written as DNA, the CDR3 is TGTGCCAGCATAAACAGACCGCTGGCGAGTAAGAATGAGCAGTTCTTC. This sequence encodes CASINRPLASKNEQFF.

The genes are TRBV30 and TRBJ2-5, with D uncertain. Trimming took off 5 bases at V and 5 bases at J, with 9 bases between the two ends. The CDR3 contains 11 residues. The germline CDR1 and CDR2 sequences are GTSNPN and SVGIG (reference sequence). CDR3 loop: CAWGPGETQYF. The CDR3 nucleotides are TGTGCCTGGGGGCCGGGCGAGACCCAGTACTTC.